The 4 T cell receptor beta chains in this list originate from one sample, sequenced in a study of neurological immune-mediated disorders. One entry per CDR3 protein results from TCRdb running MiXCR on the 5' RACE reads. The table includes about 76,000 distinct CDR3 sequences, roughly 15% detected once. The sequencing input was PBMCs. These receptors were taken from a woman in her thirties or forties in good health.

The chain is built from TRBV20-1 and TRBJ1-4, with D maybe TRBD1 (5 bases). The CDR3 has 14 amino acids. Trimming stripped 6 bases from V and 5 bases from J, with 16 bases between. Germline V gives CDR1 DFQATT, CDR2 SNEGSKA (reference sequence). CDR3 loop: CSAIPGAENEKLFF. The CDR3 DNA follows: TGCAGTGCCATCCCCGGGGCCGAGAATGAAAAACTGTTTTTT.

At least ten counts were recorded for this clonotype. CDR3 nucleotide sequence: TGTGCCAGCAGGACTCCGACAGAGCGCAGCTCACCCCTCCACTTT. Translating gives CASRTPTERSSPLHF. The chain joins TRBV28 to TRBJ1-6, with D possibly TRBD1 on 5 matching bases. This CDR3 has 15 amino acids. The V end lost 6 bases, the J end lost 10 bases, and 19 bases lay between the germline ends. Looked up from germline, CDR1 is MDHEN and CDR2 is SYDVKM. The full variable domain, its missing parts supplied by reference TRBV28 and TRBJ1-6, is DVKVTQSSRYLVKRTGEKVFLECVQDMDHENMFWYRQDPGLGLRLIYFSYDVKMKEKGDIPEGYSVSREKKERFSLILESASTNQTSMYLCASRTPTERSSPLHFGNGTRLTVT.

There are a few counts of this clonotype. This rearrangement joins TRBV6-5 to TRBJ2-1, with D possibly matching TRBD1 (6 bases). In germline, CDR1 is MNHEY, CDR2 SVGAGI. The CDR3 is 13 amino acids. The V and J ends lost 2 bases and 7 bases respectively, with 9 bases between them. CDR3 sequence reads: CASSYGQNNEQFF. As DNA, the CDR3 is TGTGCCAGCAGTTACGGACAGAATAATGAGCAGTTCTTC.

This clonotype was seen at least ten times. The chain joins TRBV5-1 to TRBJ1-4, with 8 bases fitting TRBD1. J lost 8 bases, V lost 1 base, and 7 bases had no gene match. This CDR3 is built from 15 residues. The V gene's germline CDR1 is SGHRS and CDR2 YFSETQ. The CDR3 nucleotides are TGCGCCAGCAGCTTGAACAGGGGGGCGCAGGAAAAACTGTTTTTT. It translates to CASSLNRGAQEKLFF.